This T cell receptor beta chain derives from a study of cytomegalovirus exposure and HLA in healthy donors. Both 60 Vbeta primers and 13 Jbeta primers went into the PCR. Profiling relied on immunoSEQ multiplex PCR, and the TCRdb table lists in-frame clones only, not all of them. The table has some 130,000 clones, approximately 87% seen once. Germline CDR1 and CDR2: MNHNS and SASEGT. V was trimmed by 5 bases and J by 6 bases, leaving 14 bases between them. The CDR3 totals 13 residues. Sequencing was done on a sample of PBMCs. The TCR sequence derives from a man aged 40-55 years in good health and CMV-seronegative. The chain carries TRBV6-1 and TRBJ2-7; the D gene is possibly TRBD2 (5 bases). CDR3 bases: TGTGCCAGCAGTACAGTCGGGGTGGGCGAGCAGTACTTC. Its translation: CASSTVGVGEQYF.